These 25 T cell receptor beta chains came from one sample sequenced in a study of blood T cell repertoires in COVID-19. The method was immunoSEQ multiplex PCR; TCRdb's version includes in-frame clones alone and lacks a portion of them. This table has under 200,000 clones, under 85% appearing once. Sequenced: peripheral blood. These receptors were obtained from a woman aged 40 to 49 with acute or convalescent COVID-19.

The chain uses TRBV4-1 and TRBJ1-2; TRBD1 matches at 7 bases. The CDR3 totals 13 residues. Losses at the gene ends were 5 bases for V and 5 bases for J; bases not matched to a gene: 5. From germline, CDR1 is MGHRA and CDR2 YSYEKL. The CDR3 sequence is CASSAGQVYGYTF. The CDR3 nucleotides read TGCGCCAGCAGCGCTGGACAGGTATATGGCTACACCTTC.

This chain connects TRBV19 to TRBJ1-4; a possible D gene is TRBD1 (6 bases). The CDR3 loop spans 14 amino acids. Germline V gene data show CDR1 as LNHDA and CDR2 as SQIVND (reference sequence). V lost 4 bases and J 0 bases, leaving 6 bases between the germline ends. The CDR3 is CASSNRATNEKLFF. The CDR3 DNA follows: TGTGCCAGTAGTAACAGGGCAACTAATGAAAAACTGTTTTTT.

The rearrangement links TRBV27 to TRBJ2-7; a possible D gene is TRBD1 (5 bases). Germline CDR1 is MNHEY and CDR2 is SMNVEV (reference sequence). Trimming left V 2 bases short and J 5 bases short, with 13 bases between. The length of the CDR3 is 14 residues. CDR3 amino acids: CASSLGRVHNEQYF. In nucleotides, the CDR3 is TGTGCCAGCAGTTTAGGCAGGGTCCACAACGAGCAGTACTTC.

The V and J genes are TRBV3-1 (or the pseudogene TRBV3-2) and TRBJ2-1, with 9 bases identical to TRBD2. This CDR3 is 12 amino acids long. Losses at the gene ends were 4 bases for V and 8 bases for J; bases not matched to a gene: 0. Germline V gene sequence: CDR1 LGHDT, CDR2 YNNKEL (reference sequence). CDR3 sequence: CASSRGGDEQFF. The DNA for the CDR3 is TGTGCCAGCAGCCGCGGGGGGGATGAGCAGTTCTTC.

This rearrangement joins TRBV5-1 to TRBJ1-5, with TRBD1 matching over 9 bases. Germline V gene lookup returns CDR1 SGHRS and CDR2 YFSETQ. This CDR3 is built from 16 residues. The V gene end was trimmed by 4 bases and the J gene end by 5 bases; junction bases not matched to a gene: 10. The chain's CDR3 is CASSELPTGGHQPQHF. In DNA, the CDR3 is TGCGCCAGCAGCGAGTTACCGACAGGGGGACATCAGCCCCAGCATTTT.

This clone was detected a few times. The rearrangement uses TRBV4-2 and TRBJ2-5; 7 bases match TRBD2. Trimming took 1 base from V and 5 from J; bases not matched to a gene: 7. Germline V CDR1 and CDR2: LGHNA, YNFKEQ. The CDR3 extends over 15 amino acids. This CDR3 reads CASSQGLGGGETQYF. CDR3 nucleotide sequence: TGTGCCAGCAGCCAAGGACTCGGGGGAGGGGAGACCCAGTACTTC.

This chain links TRBV11-2 with TRBJ2-1, with 9 bases identical to TRBD2. Germline CDR1 and CDR2: SGHAT and FQNNGV. The CDR3 sequence is 16 residues long. V shed 4 bases, J shed 0 bases, and the junction held 4 bases outside the gene matches. In DNA, the CDR3 is TGTGCCAGCAGCTCCCTAGCGGGAATCTCCTACAATGAGCAGTTCTTC. It encodes CASSSLAGISYNEQFF.

As for this clone: Sequence at one end of the junction differs from germline and may be a read error. V and J are TRBV5-4 and TRBJ2-3, with D tentatively TRBD2 (6 bases). This CDR3 is 12 amino acids long. Germline CDR1 is SGHNT and CDR2 is YYREEE (reference sequence). The chain's CDR3 is CASSIADGPGDF. CDR3 coding DNA: TGTGCCAGCAGCATAGCGGACGGGCCGGGGGATTTT.

Only a few counts were recorded for this clone. This sequence joins TRBV30 and TRBJ1-3; possibly TRBD1 for D (6 bases). Trimming cost V 3 bases and J 3 bases, with 15 bases left between them. The CDR3 is 15 residues long. Germline CDR1 GTSNPN, CDR2 SVGIG (reference sequence). CDR3 amino acids: CAWRDRDNFGNTIYF. CDR3 in DNA: TGTGCCTGGAGGGATCGGGACAACTTTGGAAACACCATATATTTT.

The chain employs TRBV30 and TRBJ1-3; 9 bases match TRBD1. Unmatched junction bases numbered 5, after V lost 3 bases and J lost 2 bases. The germline CDR1 and CDR2 sequences are GTSNPN and SVGIG (reference sequence). This CDR3 has 15 amino acids. CDR3 DNA sequence: TGTGCCTGGAGCAGACAGGGGGTCGCTGGAAACACCATATATTTT. It codes for CAWSRQGVAGNTIYF.

The chain recombines TRBV6-5 with TRBJ1-1, with a tentative D call TRBD1 (6 bases). Germline loops: CDR1 MNHEY, CDR2 SVGAGI. The CDR3 runs 15 residues. V lost 8 bases and J 5 bases, leaving 21 bases between the germline ends. The CDR3 here is CASSIGGAWRTEAFF. In DNA, the CDR3 is TGTGCCAGCTCAATTGGGGGGGCTTGGAGGACTGAAGCTTTCTTT.

This chain joins TRBV15 and TRBJ1-1; tentative D call: TRBD1 (6 bases). Germline CDR1 LNHNV, CDR2 YYDKDF (reference sequence). The CDR3 is 16 residues long. V lost 4 bases to trimming and J lost 2 bases, with 17 bases between them. CDR3: CATSIEPGHYNTEAFF. The CDR3 DNA follows: TGTGCCACCAGCATAGAACCGGGACACTACAACACTGAAGCTTTCTTT.

The V and J genes are TRBV10-3 and TRBJ2-2; TRBD1 might be the D (6 bases). CDR1 is ENHRY and CDR2 is SYGVKD in the germline V gene. CDR3 length equals 13 residues. The V end was cut by 10 bases, the J end by 5 bases, with 14 bases between. CDR3 protein: CATRRQATGELFF. The CDR3 DNA follows: TGTGCCACCCGACGACAGGCAACCGGGGAGCTGTTTTTT.

The chain combines TRBV28 with TRBJ2-1, with 10 bases matching TRBD2. The CDR3 length is 14 residues. Unmatched junction bases numbered 3, after V lost 6 bases and J lost 4 bases. Germline CDR1 MDHEN, CDR2 SYDVKM. CDR3 residues: CASRSGRVYNEQFF. Here the CDR3 DNA reads TGTGCCAGCAGGAGCGGGAGGGTATACAATGAGCAGTTCTTC.

The chain has TRBV5-5 and TRBJ2-5; 7 nucleotides align to TRBD2. Unmatched junction bases numbered 12, after V lost 2 bases and J lost 5 bases. The CDR3 contains 16 residues. Germline V gives CDR1 SGHKS, CDR2 YYEKEE (reference sequence). The DNA for the CDR3 is TGTGCCAGCAGCTTCCTCGGGGAGGGCCGCGGGGAGACCCAGTACTTC. Its translation is CASSFLGEGRGETQYF.

This clone has just a few counts. The chain is built from TRBV11-2 and TRBJ2-3, with TRBD1 matching 9 bases. The CDR3 loop spans 13 amino acids. The germline V gene has CDR1 SGHAT and CDR2 FQNNGV. Losses at the gene ends were 4 bases for V and 10 bases for J; bases not matched to a gene: 6. CDR3 DNA: TGTGCCAGCAGCTCTCAAGGACAGGGGCCGCAGTATTTT. Protein sequence: CASSSQGQGPQYF.

The chain uses TRBV11-3 and TRBJ2-3, with 10 bases that match TRBD2. The CDR3 has 16 amino acids. CDR1 and CDR2 from the germline V gene are SGHNT and YENEEA. V shed 2 bases, J shed 1 base, and the junction held 3 bases outside the gene matches. This chain's CDR3 is CASSLLAGDRTDTQYF. CDR3 coding DNA: TGTGCCAGCAGCTTACTAGCGGGAGACCGCACAGATACGCAGTATTTT.

Remarks on this clone: This specimen includes other DNA sequences encoding the same CDR3. CDR3 region: CAWSLQGNQPQHF. The CDR3 DNA is TGTGCCTGGAGTCTACAGGGGAATCAGCCCCAGCATTTT. This chain uses TRBV30 with TRBJ1-5; TRBD1 aligns across 7 bases. Germline loops: CDR1 GTSNPN, CDR2 SVGIG (reference sequence). V lost 2 bases to trimming and J lost 4 bases; unmatched junction nucleotides: 2. This CDR3 contains 13 residues.

V is TRBV7-8 and J is TRBJ1-1, with D hard to call. V lost 0 bases and J 1 base, leaving 3 bases between the germline ends. The CDR3 runs to 13 residues. Germline values: CDR1 SGHVS, CDR2 FQNEAQ. The CDR3 is CASSLARNTEAFF. The CDR3 DNA reads as TGTGCCAGCAGCTTAGCGAGGAACACTGAAGCTTTCTTT.

The rearrangement links TRBV29-1 to TRBJ1-2; unclear D gene. This CDR3 comprises 14 residues. CDR1 and CDR2 (germline): SQVTM, ANQGSEA. V shed 3 bases and J shed 7 bases, with 18 bases lying between them. In DNA, the CDR3 is TGCAGCGTTGAGAGGATAGGGAGCGAGATTGGCTACACCTTC. Amino acids: CSVERIGSEIGYTF.

The chain carries TRBV7-2 and TRBJ2-1, with D perhaps matching TRBD1 (5 bases). CDR1 is SGHTA, CDR2 FQGNSA, per germline. The CDR3 has 13 residues. Deletions cut 0 bases from V and 10 bases from J, with 10 bases between. CDR3: CASSLAQVMEQFF. CDR3 DNA sequence: TGTGCCAGCAGCTTAGCACAGGTAATGGAGCAGTTCTTC.

The DNA of the CDR3 is TGCGCCACCGGGGGGCTCGAGCAGTACTTC. It codes for CATGGLEQYF. J is TRBJ2-7 and V is TRBV10-2; possibly TRBD2 for D (7 bases). Trimming removed 10 bases at V and 6 bases at J, with 10 bases between. The CDR3 sequence is 10 residues long. Germline CDR1 WSHSY, CDR2 SAAADI.

This rearrangement joins TRBV19 to TRBJ2-2, with TRBD1 matching 7 bases. The CDR3 runs to 15 residues. The V and J ends lost 5 bases and 5 bases, in that order; junction bases with no gene match: 8. The germline V gene encodes CDR1 LNHDA and CDR2 SQIVND (reference sequence). CDR3: CASSADRVGTGELFF. The CDR3 region has the DNA TGTGCCAGTAGTGCCGACAGGGTTGGAACCGGGGAGCTGTTTTTT.

Note on this clone: The germline gene is not matched at one end of the junction; a read error may be the cause. The V and J genes are TRBV28 and TRBJ2-7; TRBD1 agrees at 8 bases. The CDR3 is 15 amino acids. From germline, CDR1 is MDHEN and CDR2 SYDVKM. CDR3 bases: TGTGCCAGCAGTTTACTGGGGACAGGTCCCTATGAGCAGTACTTC. Protein: CASSLLGTGPYEQYF.

J is TRBJ1-5 and V is TRBV24-1; D call uncertain. Per the germline V gene, CDR1 is KGHDR and CDR2 is SFDVKD. The germline V and J ends were trimmed by 3 bases and 2 bases, with 16 bases remaining between them. The CDR3 sequence is 17 residues long. CDR3 region: CATSDPSVGGGNQPQHF. CDR3 bases: TGTGCCACCAGTGATCCTAGCGTGGGTGGGGGCAATCAGCCCCAGCATTTT.